Detailed here is one T cell receptor (beta chain). Its antigen is undetermined. The data stem from a study of T cell responses to AZD1222 COVID-19 vaccine. Study-wide context: Second-dose recipients at about 4 or about 12 weeks were treated as one pooled group.

The study's findings and limits: There were mostly white British donors and more females than males, and clonal diversity was possibly underestimated. Spike was spanned by vaccine-associated CD4 TCRs, which were dominant at 160-218 and 743-854. The number of AZD1222 recipients seropositive at baseline was only six.

Trimming cost V 2 bases and J 4 bases, with 11 bases left between them. This CDR3 region has 14 residues. CDR1 and CDR2 (germline): KGHSH, LQKENI. The method was immunoSEQ multiplex PCR; TCRdb's version includes in-frame clones alone and lacks a portion of them. This table has roughly 97,000 clones, 88% appearing once. The starting material was peripheral blood, obtained on day 0 of AZD1222 vaccination. This TCR was sampled from an adult in good health. This rearrangement joins TRBV18 to TRBJ1-2; no firm D call. This CDR3 is CASSPNGDPYGYTF. CDR3 DNA: TGTGCCAGCTCACCAAATGGAGACCCCTATGGCTACACCTTC.